This TCR beta chain was sequenced during a study of CD8+ T cells in alopecia areata. Treatment given: oral pan-JAK inhibitor, 5-10 mg twice daily. Germline CDR1 is SQVTM and CDR2 is ANQGSEA. V was clipped by 7 bases and J by 3 bases; unmatched bases: 4. This CDR3 contains 14 residues. RNA extraction and reverse transcription yielded cDNA as sequencing template. The repertoire was sequenced with immunoSEQ multiplex PCR; TCRdb's copy has only in-frame clones and lacks some. Among 200,000 or so clones listed, about three fifths were seen once. This TCR was sampled from a human donor with alopecia areata. Sample: CD4+ T cells sorted from blood, taken at week 24, from a patient treated with tofacitinib. The chain is built from TRBV29-1 and TRBJ2-5; 14 bases agree with TRBD2. The CDR3 bases are TGCAGCGCCGCGACTAGCGGGGGGGAAGAGACCCAGTACTTC. Encoded protein: CSAATSGGEETQYF.